This record concerns one TCR beta chain sequence. Its antigen is undetermined. An end of the junction does not agree with germline; a read error may underlie this. The entry originates in a study of blood T cells in healthy people across ages. Primed by a sample-barcoded 5' primer and a J-beta primer mix, a second PCR proceeded for about 6 to 11 cycles. Every cDNA molecule bore a tag from a template-switch adaptor containing 12 random nucleotides. Each CDR3 protein is one row after TCRdb ran MiXCR on the 5' RACE reads. The sample lists 1.5 million to 1.9 million distinct CDR3 sequences; about 45% were seen once. Whole-study findings and limits: Higher naive T cell percentage went strongly together with higher TCR beta diversity. Unknown donor CMV status possibly confounded expanded clonotype changes.

Researchers collected 7.5 to 10 milliliters of peripheral blood from every single donor. This CDR3 has 11 amino acids. Germline V CDR1 and CDR2: SEHNR, FQNEAQ (reference sequence). The rearrangement links TRBV7-9 to TRBJ2-7; D unclear. The sequence derives from a woman between 18 and 29 years old in good health. Sequencing was carried out using blood. In DNA, the CDR3 is TGTGCCAACAGCTTCGACTACGAGCAGTACTTC. This translates into CANSFDYEQYF.